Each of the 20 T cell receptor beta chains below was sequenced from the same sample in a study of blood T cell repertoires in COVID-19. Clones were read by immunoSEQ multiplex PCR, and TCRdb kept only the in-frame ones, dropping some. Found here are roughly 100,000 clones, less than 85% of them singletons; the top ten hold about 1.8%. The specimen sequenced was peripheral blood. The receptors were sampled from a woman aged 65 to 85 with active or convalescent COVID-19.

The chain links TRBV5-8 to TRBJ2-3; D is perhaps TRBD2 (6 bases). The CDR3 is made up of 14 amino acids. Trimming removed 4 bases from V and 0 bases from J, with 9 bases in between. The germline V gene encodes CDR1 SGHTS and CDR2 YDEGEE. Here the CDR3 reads CASSPGVSTDTQYF. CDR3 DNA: TGTGCCAGCAGCCCGGGGGTTAGCACAGATACGCAGTATTTT.

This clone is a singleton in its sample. CDR3 sequence reads: CASSYGQFGGNTIYF. For the CDR3, the DNA is TGTGCCAGTAGTTACGGACAGTTCGGGGGAAACACCATATATTTT. The chain employs TRBV19 and TRBJ1-3, with a tentative D call TRBD1 (6 bases). Trimming removed 5 bases at V and 4 bases at J, with 15 bases between. The length of the CDR3 is 15 residues. CDR1 and CDR2 from the germline V gene are LNHDA and SQIVND (reference sequence).

This CDR3 reads CASSEIRGETQYF. The CDR3 nucleotides read TGTGCCAGCAGCGAAATCAGGGGAGAGACCCAGTACTTC. The V gene is TRBV2, the J gene TRBJ2-5; D might be TRBD1 (6 bases). Trimming shortened V by 6 bases and J by 4 bases, and 12 bases separated the two germline ends. The germline V gene has CDR1 SNHLY and CDR2 FYNNEI. This CDR3 has 13 amino acids.

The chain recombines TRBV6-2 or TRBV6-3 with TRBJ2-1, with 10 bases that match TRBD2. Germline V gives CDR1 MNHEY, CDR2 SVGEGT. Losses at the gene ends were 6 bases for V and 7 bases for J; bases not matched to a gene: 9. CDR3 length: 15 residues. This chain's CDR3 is CASSPTSGIVNEQFF. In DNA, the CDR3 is TGTGCCAGCAGCCCTACTAGCGGGATTGTGAATGAGCAGTTCTTC.

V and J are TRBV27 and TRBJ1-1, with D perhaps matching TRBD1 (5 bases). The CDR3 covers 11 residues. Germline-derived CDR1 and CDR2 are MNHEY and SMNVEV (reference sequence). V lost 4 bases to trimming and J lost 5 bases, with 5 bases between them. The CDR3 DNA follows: TGTGCCAGCAGTTCAGGGACTGAAGCTTTCTTT. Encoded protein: CASSSGTEAFF.

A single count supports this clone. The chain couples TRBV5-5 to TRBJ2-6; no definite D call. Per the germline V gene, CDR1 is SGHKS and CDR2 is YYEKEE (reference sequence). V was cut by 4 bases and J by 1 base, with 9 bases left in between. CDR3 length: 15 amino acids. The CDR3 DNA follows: TGTGCCAGCAGCCTAAGTGTGTCTGGGGCCAACGTCCTGACTTTC. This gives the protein CASSLSVSGANVLTF.

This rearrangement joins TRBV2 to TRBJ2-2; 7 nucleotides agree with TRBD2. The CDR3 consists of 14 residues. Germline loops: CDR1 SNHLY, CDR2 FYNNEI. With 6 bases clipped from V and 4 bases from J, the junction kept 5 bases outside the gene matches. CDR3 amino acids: CASRRGGVTGELFF. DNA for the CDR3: TGTGCCAGCAGGAGGGGAGGGGTCACCGGGGAGCTGTTTTTT. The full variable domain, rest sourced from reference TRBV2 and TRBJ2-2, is EPEVTQTPSHQVTQMGQEVILRCVPISNHLYFYWYRQILGQKVEFLVSFYNNEISEKSEIFDDQFSVERPDGSNFTLKIRSTKLEDSAMYFCASRRGGVTGELFFGEGSRLTVL.

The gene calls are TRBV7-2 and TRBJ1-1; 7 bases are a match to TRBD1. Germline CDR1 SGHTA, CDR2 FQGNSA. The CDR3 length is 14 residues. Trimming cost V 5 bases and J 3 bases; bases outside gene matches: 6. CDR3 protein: CASSVTGDYTEAFF. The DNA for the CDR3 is TGTGCCAGCAGCGTAACAGGGGACTACACTGAAGCTTTCTTT.

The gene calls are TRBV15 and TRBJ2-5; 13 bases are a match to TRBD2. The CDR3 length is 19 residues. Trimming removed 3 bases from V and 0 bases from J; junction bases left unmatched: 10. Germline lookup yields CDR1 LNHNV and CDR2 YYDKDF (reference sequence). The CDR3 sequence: CATSSPPGLAGVYQETQYF. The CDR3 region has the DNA TGTGCCACCAGCAGCCCCCCCGGACTAGCGGGAGTGTACCAAGAGACCCAGTACTTC.

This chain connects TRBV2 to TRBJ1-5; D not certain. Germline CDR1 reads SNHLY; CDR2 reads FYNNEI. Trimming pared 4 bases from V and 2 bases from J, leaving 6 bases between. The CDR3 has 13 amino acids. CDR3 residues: CASSGQGNQPQHF. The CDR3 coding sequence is TGTGCCAGCAGTGGACAAGGCAATCAGCCCCAGCATTTT.

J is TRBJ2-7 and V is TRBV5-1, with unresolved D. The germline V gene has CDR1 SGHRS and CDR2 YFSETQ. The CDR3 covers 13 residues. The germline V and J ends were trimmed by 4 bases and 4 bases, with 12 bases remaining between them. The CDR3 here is CASSPEYRYEQYF. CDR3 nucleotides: TGCGCCAGCAGCCCTGAATACCGGTACGAGCAGTACTTC.

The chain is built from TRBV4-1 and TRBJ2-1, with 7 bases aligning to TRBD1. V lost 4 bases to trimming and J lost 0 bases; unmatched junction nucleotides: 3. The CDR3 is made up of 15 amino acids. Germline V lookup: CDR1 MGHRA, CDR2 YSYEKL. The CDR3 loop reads CASSPRQGSYNEQFF. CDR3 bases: TGCGCCAGCAGCCCACGACAGGGCTCCTACAATGAGCAGTTCTTC.

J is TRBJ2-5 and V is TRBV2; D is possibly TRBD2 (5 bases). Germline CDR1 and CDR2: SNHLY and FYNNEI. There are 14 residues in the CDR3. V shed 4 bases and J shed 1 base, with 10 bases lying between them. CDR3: CASSGLSLQETQYF. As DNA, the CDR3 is TGTGCCAGCAGTGGACTATCCCTCCAAGAGACCCAGTACTTC.

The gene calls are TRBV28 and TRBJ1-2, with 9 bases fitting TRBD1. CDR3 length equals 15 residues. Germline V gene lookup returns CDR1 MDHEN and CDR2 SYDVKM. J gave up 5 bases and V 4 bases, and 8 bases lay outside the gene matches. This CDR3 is CASSSGQGRRYGYTF. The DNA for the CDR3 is TGTGCCAGCAGTTCAGGACAGGGGAGAAGATATGGCTACACCTTC.

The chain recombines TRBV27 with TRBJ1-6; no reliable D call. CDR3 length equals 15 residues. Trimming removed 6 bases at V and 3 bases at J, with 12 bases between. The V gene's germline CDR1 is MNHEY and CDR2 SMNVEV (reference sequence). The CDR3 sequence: CASRRYRDYNSPLHF. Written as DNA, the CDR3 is TGTGCCAGCAGGCGCTACCGGGACTATAATTCACCCCTCCACTTT.

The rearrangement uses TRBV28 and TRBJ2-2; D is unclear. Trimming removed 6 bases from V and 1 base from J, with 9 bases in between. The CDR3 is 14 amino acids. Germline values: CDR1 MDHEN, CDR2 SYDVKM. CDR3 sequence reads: CASRSDKNTGELFF. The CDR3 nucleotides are TGTGCCAGCAGATCTGACAAGAACACCGGGGAGCTGTTTTTT. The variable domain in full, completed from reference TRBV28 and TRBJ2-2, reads DVKVTQSSRYLVKRTGEKVFLECVQDMDHENMFWYRQDPGLGLRLIYFSYDVKMKEKGDIPEGYSVSREKKERFSLILESASTNQTSMYLCASRSDKNTGELFFGEGSRLTVL.

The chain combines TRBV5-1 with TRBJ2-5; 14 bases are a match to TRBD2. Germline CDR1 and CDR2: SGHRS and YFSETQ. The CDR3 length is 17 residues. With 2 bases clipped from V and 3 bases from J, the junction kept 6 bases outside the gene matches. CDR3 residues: CASSLTPGLAGEETQYF. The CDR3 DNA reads TGCGCCAGCAGCTTAACACCGGGACTAGCGGGGGAAGAGACCCAGTACTTC.

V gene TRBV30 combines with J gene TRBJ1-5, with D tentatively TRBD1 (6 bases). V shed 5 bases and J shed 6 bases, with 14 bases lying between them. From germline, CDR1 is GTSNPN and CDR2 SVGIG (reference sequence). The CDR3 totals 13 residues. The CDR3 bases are TGTGCCTGGGAGGGGGGGGGAGGTCAGCCCCAGCATTTT. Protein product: CAWEGGGGQPQHF.

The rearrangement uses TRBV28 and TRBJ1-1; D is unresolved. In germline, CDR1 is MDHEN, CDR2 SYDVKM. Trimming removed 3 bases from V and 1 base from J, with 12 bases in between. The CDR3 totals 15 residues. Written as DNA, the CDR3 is TGTGCCAGCAGTTTGACTAAAACGGGGAACACTGAAGCTTTCTTT. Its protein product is CASSLTKTGNTEAFF.

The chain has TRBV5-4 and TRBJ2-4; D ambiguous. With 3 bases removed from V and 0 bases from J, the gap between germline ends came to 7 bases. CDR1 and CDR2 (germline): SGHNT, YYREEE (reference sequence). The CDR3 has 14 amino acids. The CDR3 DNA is TGTGCCAGCAGCTCCACATTAGCCAAAAACATTCAGTACTTC. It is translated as CASSSTLAKNIQYF.